This T cell receptor beta chain was captured by sequencing in a study of OX40 agonist ivuxolimab in advanced cancers. TCRdb's copy holds only in-frame clones and misses some; the assay was immunoSEQ multiplex PCR. The top ten clones hold approximately 26% of a sample with 30,000 or so clones, 89% of them seen once. General study findings and limits: At doses 0.1 to 3.0 mg/kg, CD4+ and CD8+ clones expanded. Certain nonresponding patients likewise had low normalized T-cell clonal expansion.

This CDR3 contains 15 residues. Germline V gene lookup returns CDR1 MDHEN and CDR2 SYDVKM. The junction had 5 bases not matched to a gene; V was cut back by 3 bases and J by 4 bases. Concerning this clone: Its specificity is not known.

This sequence joins TRBV28 and TRBJ2-1, with TRBD2 matching over 8 bases. The source was CD4+ or CD8+ T cells sorted from blood, collected in a trial of the OX40 agonist ivuxolimab. This receptor was obtained from an adult with an advanced solid tumor such as melanoma, head and neck, liver or kidney cancer. DNA for the CDR3: TGTGCCAGCAGTTTCGCGGGAGGCCCTTACAATGAGCAGTTCTTC. Its protein is CASSFAGGPYNEQFF. Full variable domain (missing parts from reference TRBV28 and TRBJ2-1): DVKVTQSSRYLVKRTGEKVFLECVQDMDHENMFWYRQDPGLGLRLIYFSYDVKMKEKGDIPEGYSVSREKKERFSLILESASTNQTSMYLCASSFAGGPYNEQFFGPGTRLTVL.